This T cell receptor beta chain was captured by sequencing in a study of shared clonotypes between healthy human individuals. The table came from immunoSEQ multiplex PCR; TCRdb's copy has only in-frame clones and leaves some out. The sample lists some 1,100,000 clones, around 82% occurring once. This clone was detected only a few times. Its antigen remains unidentified. Study-wide findings and caveats: In general, naive subsets displayed greater estimated richness than memory subsets did. In a few donors, about 5% of naive CD4 clonotypes appeared in common.

This CDR3 has 14 residues. Germline V gene lookup returns CDR1 SGHRS and CDR2 YFSETQ. Trimming cost V 1 base and J 5 bases, with 12 bases left between them. The chain recombines TRBV5-1 with TRBJ1-1; D is perhaps TRBD1 (5 bases). The sample taken for sequencing was memory CD4+ T cells from PBMCs. As to subset: CD45RA-negative fraction. This sequence was found in a man between 18 and 29 years old in good health. Some clones in this sample may be carry-over from other donors' samples. CDR3 sequence: CASSLLGDSTEAFF. The DNA of the CDR3 is TGCGCCAGCAGCTTGTTGGGGGACTCTACTGAAGCTTTCTTT.